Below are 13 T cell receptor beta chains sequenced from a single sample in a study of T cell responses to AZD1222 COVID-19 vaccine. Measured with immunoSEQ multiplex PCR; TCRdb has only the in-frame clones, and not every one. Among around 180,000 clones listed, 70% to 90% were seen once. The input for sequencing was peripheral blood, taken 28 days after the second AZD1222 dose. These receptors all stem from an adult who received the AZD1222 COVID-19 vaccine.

Here the CDR3 reads CASRGQGTGELFF. CDR3 coding DNA: TGTGCCAGCAGAGGACAGGGCACCGGGGAGCTGTTTTTT. The chain uses TRBV27 and TRBJ2-2; TRBD1 matches at 8 bases. The J segment lost 4 bases and the V segment lost 6 bases, leaving 1 base of the junction unmatched. The CDR3 is 13 amino acids. The germline V gene has CDR1 MNHEY and CDR2 SMNVEV (reference sequence).

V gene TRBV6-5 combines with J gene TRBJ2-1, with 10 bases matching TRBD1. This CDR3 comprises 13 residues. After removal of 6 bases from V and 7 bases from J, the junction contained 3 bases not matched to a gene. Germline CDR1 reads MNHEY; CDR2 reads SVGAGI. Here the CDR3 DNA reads TGTGCCAGCAGACGGACAGGGGGGAATGAGCAGTTCTTC. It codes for CASRRTGGNEQFF.

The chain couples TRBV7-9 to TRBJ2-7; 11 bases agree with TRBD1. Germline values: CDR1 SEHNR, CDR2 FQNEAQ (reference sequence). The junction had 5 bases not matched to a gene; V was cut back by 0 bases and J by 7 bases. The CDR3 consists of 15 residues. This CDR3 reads CASSLAGTGGREQYF. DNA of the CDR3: TGTGCCAGCAGCTTAGCCGGGACAGGGGGTCGGGAGCAGTACTTC.

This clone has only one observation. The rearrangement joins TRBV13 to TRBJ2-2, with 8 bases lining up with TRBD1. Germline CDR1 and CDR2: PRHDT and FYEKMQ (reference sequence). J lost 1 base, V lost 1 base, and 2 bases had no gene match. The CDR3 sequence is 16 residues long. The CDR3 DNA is TGTGCCAGCAGCTTAGTGGGGACAGGGAACACCGGGGAGCTGTTTTTT. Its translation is CASSLVGTGNTGELFF. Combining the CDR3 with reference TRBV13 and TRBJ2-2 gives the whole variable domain AAGVIQSPRHLIKEKRETATLKCYPIPRHDTVYWYQQGPGQDPQFLISFYEKMQSDKGSIPDRFSAQQFSDYHSELNMSSLELGDSALYFCASSLVGTGNTGELFFGEGSRLTVL.

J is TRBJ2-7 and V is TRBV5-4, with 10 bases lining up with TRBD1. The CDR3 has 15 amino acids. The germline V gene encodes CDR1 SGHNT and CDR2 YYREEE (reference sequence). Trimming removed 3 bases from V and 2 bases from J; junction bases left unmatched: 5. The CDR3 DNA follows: TGTGCCAGCAGCTCCGGACAGGGGGTGGCCTACGAGCAGTACTTC. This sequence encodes CASSSGQGVAYEQYF. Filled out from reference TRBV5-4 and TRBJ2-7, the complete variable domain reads ETGVTQSPTHLIKTRGQQVTLRCSSQSGHNTVSWYQQALGQGPQFIFQYYREEENGRGNFPPRFSGLQFPNYSSELNVNALELDDSALYLCASSSGQGVAYEQYFGPGTRLTVT.

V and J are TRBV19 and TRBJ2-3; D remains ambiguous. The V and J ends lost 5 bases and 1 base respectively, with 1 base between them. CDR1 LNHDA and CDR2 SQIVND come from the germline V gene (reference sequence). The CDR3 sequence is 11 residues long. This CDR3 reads CASSRTDTQYF. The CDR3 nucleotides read TGTGCCAGTAGTCGCACAGATACGCAGTATTTT.

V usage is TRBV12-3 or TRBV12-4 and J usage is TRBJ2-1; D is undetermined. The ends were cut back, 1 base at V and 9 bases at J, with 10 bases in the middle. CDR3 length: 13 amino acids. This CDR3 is CASSLGVRSEQFF. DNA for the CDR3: TGTGCCAGCAGTTTAGGGGTTCGGAGTGAGCAGTTCTTC.

The CDR3 reads CASSQLNRGRYYNEQFF. The CDR3 DNA is TGTGCCAGCAGCCAACTAAATAGGGGGCGATACTACAATGAGCAGTTCTTC. The J gene is TRBJ2-1, the V gene TRBV7-8, with 7 bases matching TRBD1. Losses at the gene ends were 5 bases for V and 3 bases for J; bases not matched to a gene: 13. The CDR3 contains 17 residues. Germline V gene lookup returns CDR1 SGHVS and CDR2 FQNEAQ.

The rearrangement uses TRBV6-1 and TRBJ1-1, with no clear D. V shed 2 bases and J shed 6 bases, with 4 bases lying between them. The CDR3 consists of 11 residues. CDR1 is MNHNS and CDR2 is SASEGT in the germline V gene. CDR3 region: CASSEMAEAFF. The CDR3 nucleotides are TGTGCCAGCAGTGAAATGGCTGAAGCTTTCTTT.

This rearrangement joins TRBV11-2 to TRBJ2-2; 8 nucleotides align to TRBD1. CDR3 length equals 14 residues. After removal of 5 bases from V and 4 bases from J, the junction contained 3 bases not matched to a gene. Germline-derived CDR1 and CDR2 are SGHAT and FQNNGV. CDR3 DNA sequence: TGTGCCAGCAGCCGGACAGGGTCCACCGGGGAGCTGTTTTTT. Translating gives CASSRTGSTGELFF.

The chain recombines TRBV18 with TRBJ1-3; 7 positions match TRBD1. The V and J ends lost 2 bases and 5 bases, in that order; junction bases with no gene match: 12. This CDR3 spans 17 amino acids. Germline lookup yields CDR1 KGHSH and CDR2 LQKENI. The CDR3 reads CASSPKPGQPLRNTIYF. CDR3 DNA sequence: TGTGCCAGCTCACCAAAACCGGGACAGCCTTTGAGAAACACCATATATTTT.

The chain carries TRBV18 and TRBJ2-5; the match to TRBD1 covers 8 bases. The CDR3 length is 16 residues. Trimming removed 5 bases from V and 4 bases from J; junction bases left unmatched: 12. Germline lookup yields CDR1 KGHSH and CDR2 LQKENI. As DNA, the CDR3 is TGTGCCAGCTCATCGACCCCGACAGGGGCTCGAGAGACCCAGTACTTC. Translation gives CASSSTPTGARETQYF.

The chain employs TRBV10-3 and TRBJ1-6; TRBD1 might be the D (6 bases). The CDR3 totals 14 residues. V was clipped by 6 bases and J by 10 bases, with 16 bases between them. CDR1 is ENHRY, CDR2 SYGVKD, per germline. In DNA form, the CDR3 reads TGTGCCATCAGGGGTGACAGGCTCGGATCACCCCTCCACTTT. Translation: CAIRGDRLGSPLHF.